Listed here are 8 T cell receptor beta chains from one sample, sequenced in a study of Graves' ophthalmopathy and Graves' hyperthyroidism. RNA served as the template for amplifying TCR beta CDR3 regions. Investigators did first-round RT-PCR with HTBI primers, then second-round multiplex PCR. TCRdb reanalysed the multiplex PCR reads using MiXCR and keeps one entry per CDR3 protein. The table includes a few hundred thousand distinct CDR3 sequences, 15% to 17% detected once. Sequencing was done on a sample of peripheral blood. These receptors were collected from a woman between 18 and 30 years old with stable Graves' hyperthyroidism.

Ten or more counts support this clonotype. The chain has TRBV19 and TRBJ2-5; 8 bases align to TRBD2. The CDR3 covers 13 residues. V trimming: 3 bases; J trimming: 5 bases; junction bases outside the gene matches: 2. CDR1 and CDR2 from the germline V gene are LNHDA and SQIVND (reference sequence). CDR3 residues: CASSIPGGETQYF. In DNA form, the CDR3 reads TGTGCCAGTAGTATCCCGGGAGGGGAGACCCAGTACTTC.

This clonotype was counted many times. The V and J genes are TRBV28 and TRBJ2-7; D is uncertain. V shed 2 bases and J shed 4 bases, with 6 bases lying between them. Germline-derived CDR1 and CDR2 are MDHEN and SYDVKM. The CDR3 has 12 residues. CDR3 in amino acids: CASSLSTYEQYF. In nucleotides, the CDR3 is TGTGCCAGCAGTTTAAGCACGTACGAGCAGTACTTC.

Worth noting for this clonotype: Being one base from a much bigger clone, this may be a read error. Here the CDR3 reads CASSPSEGMAYGYTF. The CDR3 nucleotides are TGTGCCAGCAGCCCTTCAGAGGGGATGGCCTATGGCTACACCTTC. The J gene is TRBJ1-2, the V gene TRBV12-3 or TRBV12-4; possibly TRBD1 for D (5 bases). CDR3 size: 15 residues. Trimming cost V 6 bases and J 4 bases, with 18 bases left between them.

This clonotype was detected ten times or more. The chain employs TRBV19 and TRBJ1-5; 7 nucleotides line up with TRBD1. The V and J ends lost 3 bases and 3 bases, in that order; junction bases with no gene match: 2. Germline V gene lookup returns CDR1 LNHDA and CDR2 SQIVND (reference sequence). This CDR3 region has 14 residues. The CDR3 bases are TGTGCCAGTAGTATGGGACAGCCCAATCAGCCCCAGCATTTT. This codes for CASSMGQPNQPQHF.

The CDR3 region is CATSEPSGGAYEQYF. CDR3 DNA: TGTGCCACCAGTGAACCGAGCGGGGGGGCCTACGAGCAGTACTTC. The chain is built from TRBV24-1 and TRBJ2-7; TRBD2 matches 10 bases. The germline V gene has CDR1 KGHDR and CDR2 SFDVKD. V trimming: 4 bases; J trimming: 2 bases; junction bases outside the gene matches: 4. CDR3 size: 15 residues.

This clonotype was seen repeatedly, ten times or more. The chain has TRBV6-1 and TRBJ1-2; D call uncertain. Between the trimmed V and J ends, which lost 5 bases and 8 bases, there was a span of 6 bases. The CDR3 is 10 amino acids. Germline CDR1 is MNHNS and CDR2 is SASEGT. Here the CDR3 reads CASSLPGYTF. The DNA of the CDR3 is TGTGCCAGCAGTCTCCCCGGCTACACCTTC.

V and J are TRBV10-3 and TRBJ1-5, with a tentative D call TRBD1 (6 bases). This CDR3 is 13 amino acids long. CDR1 is ENHRY, CDR2 SYGVKD, per germline. Deletions cut 4 bases from V and 5 bases from J, with 9 bases between. The CDR3 DNA reads TGTGCCATCAGTGCAGGGGAGGATCAGCCCCAGCATTTT. Translation: CAISAGEDQPQHF.

This clonotype was seen ten or more times. CDR3: CASSSIRAAGETQYF. The CDR3 DNA follows: TGTGCCAGCAGCTCAATCCGGGCCGCGGGGGAGACCCAGTACTTC. The chain carries TRBV7-8 and TRBJ2-5; tentative D call: TRBD2 (6 bases). In germline, CDR1 is SGHVS, CDR2 FQNEAQ. Trimming removed 4 bases from V and 5 bases from J, with 17 bases in between. The CDR3 is made up of 15 amino acids.